Listed below are T cell receptor beta chains from one sample, sequenced in a study of T-cell memory formation after mild COVID-19. TCRdb re-called the 5' RACE reads with MiXCR, one entry per CDR3 protein. The sample holds about 340,000 distinct CDR3 sequences, around 13% seen once. The sequenced sample was PBMCs or a T cell subset sorted from them (not recorded which). All receptors come from a man aged 18 to 29 who had mild COVID-19 (a few samples of this study predate the infection). Cell type and time point are not known. Each CDR3 is given with its conserved first and last residue.

TRBV29-1 | CSVEANTEAFF
TRBV4-1 | CASSQPGQGSGELFF
TRBV7-8 | CASSLDRGVTEAFF
TRBV7-6 | CASSLARYVGASNTEAFF
TRBV6-2/TRBV6-3 | CASSYRSYEQYF
TRBV7-9 | CASSLYGGIQETQYF
TRBV4-3 | CASSQDGLPNGGETQYF
TRBV5-5 | CASSSYWSGGNQPQHF
TRBV12-3/TRBV12-4 | CASSLGTSDYEQYF
TRBV12-3/TRBV12-4 | CASSLPGDGQPQHF
TRBV24-1 | CATSDSGPYTDTQYF
TRBV4-1 | CASSQAFPTETPDTQYF
TRBV5-1 | CASSSLGPPNNYGYTF
TRBV6-2/TRBV6-3 | CASSSGLKEKLFF
TRBV4-1 | CASSRYSSETQYF
TRBV5-4 | CASRTARGELFF
TRBV19 | CASSIALEGGYTF
TRBV9 | CASSVGQAHTDTQYF
TRBV4-2 | CASSPGLAVQETQYF
TRBV19 | CASSRTPGGNTEAFF
TRBV5-1 | CASSLRQGHTEAFF
TRBV4-1 | CASSQTSAYNEQFF
TRBV6-1 | CASSEAGNQPQHF
TRBV5-1 | CASSLDGTPDTQYF
TRBV11-2 | CASRGGNDWGTEAFF
TRBV27 | CASKSGTGDGYTF
TRBV28 | CASSRNNEQFF
TRBV9 | CASSSGLGLTGELFF
TRBV7-8 | CASSLAALYHEQYF
TRBV2 | CASKFEGNYNSPLHF
TRBV7-9 | CASSPNPAVYSGNTIYF
TRBV7-9 | CASSQGPQPQHF
TRBV24-1 | CATGRGENQPQHF
TRBV5-1 | CASTLRPDTLQETQYF
TRBV11-3 | CASSLMGPNTEAFF
TRBV7-9 | CASSLIGRVNTEAFF